This T cell receptor (beta chain) comes out of a study of blood T cells in healthy people across ages. This CDR3 contains 16 residues. Germline values: CDR1 KGHDR, CDR2 SFDVKD. V gave up 3 bases and J gave up 7 bases; unmatched junction bases: 10. Overall study results and limits: Older individuals had lower TCR beta diversity per million T cells (the decline was roughly linear). Naive T cell percentage by flow cytometry tracked strongly with beta diversity.

There are a few counts of this clonotype. Its antigen is currently unknown. The donors, aged about 6 to 95, were healthy Caucasians from Russia. PBMCs numbering at least 6.5 million were isolated per sample. The use of a sample-barcoded 5' primer and a J-beta primer mix characterized a second PCR of roughly 6 to 11 cycles. TCRdb reprocessed the 5' RACE reads via MiXCR and lists one record per CDR3 protein. The sample includes fewer than 900,000 distinct CDR3 sequences, roughly 44% seen only once; the top ten take 20% to 25%. V usage is TRBV24-1 and J usage is TRBJ2-1, with 8 bases lining up with TRBD1. The specimen sequenced was blood. This receptor was obtained from a woman aged 55-70 years in good health. The CDR3 loop is CATSDPGQGLGNEQFF. In DNA, the CDR3 is TGTGCCACCAGTGATCCCGGACAGGGATTGGGGAATGAGCAGTTCTTC.